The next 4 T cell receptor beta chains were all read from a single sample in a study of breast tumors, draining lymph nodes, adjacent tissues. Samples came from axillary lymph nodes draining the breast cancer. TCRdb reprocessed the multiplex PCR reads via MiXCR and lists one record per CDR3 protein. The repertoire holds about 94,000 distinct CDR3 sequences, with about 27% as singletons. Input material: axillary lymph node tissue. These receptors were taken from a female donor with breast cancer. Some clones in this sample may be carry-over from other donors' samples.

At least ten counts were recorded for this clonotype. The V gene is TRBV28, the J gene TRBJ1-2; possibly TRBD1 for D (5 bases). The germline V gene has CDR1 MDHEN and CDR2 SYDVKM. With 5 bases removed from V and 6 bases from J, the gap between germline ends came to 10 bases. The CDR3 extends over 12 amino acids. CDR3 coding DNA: TGTGCCAGCAGTCAGGGCGGAGATGGCTACACCTTC. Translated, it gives CASSQGGDGYTF.

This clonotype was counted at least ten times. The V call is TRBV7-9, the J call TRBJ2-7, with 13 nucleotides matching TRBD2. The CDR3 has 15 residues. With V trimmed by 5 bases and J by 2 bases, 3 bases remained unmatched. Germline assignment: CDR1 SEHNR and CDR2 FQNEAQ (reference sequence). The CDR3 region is CASSRTSGSPYEQYF. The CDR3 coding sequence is TGTGCCAGCAGCAGGACTAGCGGGAGCCCCTACGAGCAGTACTTC.

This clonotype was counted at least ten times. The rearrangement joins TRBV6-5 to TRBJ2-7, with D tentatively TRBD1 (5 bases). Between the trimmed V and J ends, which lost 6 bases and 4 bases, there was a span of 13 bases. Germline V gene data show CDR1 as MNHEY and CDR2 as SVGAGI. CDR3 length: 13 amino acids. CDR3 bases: TGTGCCAGCAGATCTCGTCAGGGTTACGAGCAGTACTTC. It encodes CASRSRQGYEQYF.

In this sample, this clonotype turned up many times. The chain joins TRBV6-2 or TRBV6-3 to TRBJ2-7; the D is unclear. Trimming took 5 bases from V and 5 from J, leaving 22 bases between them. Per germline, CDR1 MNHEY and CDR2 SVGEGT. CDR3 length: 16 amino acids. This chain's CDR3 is CASSHPFLVGRDEQYF. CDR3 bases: TGTGCCAGCAGTCACCCTTTCTTGGTGGGAAGGGACGAGCAGTACTTC.